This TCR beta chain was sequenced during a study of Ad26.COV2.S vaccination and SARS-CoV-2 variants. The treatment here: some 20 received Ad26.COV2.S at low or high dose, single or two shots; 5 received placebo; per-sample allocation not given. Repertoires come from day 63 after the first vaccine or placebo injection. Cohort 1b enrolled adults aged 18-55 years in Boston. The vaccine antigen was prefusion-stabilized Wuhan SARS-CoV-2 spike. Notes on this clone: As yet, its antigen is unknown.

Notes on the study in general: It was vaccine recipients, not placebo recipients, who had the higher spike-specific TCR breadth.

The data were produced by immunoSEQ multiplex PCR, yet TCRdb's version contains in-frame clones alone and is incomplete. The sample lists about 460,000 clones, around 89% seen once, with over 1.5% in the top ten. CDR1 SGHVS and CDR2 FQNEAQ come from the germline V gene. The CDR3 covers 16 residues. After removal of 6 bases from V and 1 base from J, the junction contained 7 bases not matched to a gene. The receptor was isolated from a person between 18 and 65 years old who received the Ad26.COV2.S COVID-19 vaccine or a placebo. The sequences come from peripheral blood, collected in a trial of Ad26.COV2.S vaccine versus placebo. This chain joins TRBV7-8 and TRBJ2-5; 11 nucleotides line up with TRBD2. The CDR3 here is CASRPTSGSGQETQYF. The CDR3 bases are TGTGCCAGCAGACCAACTAGCGGGAGTGGCCAAGAGACCCAGTACTTC.